Presented here are 4 T cell receptor beta chains from one specimen sequenced in a study of blood T cell repertoires in COVID-19. Sequencing used immunoSEQ multiplex PCR; TCRdb keeps in-frame clones, though not all of them. The data hold 300,000 to 450,000 clones, with around 87% observed a single time. The sequencing sample was made of PBMCs or T cells enriched from blood (not recorded which). The receptors here all came from a man aged 25-45 years who had recovered from COVID-19.

CDR3 nucleotides: TGCGCCAGCAGCCAAGAGATAACGGCGGCCCCCGGGAAGACCCAGTACTTC. Residues: CASSQEITAAPGKTQYF. V usage is TRBV4-3 and J usage is TRBJ2-5; a possible D gene is TRBD2 (5 bases). CDR1 LGHNA and CDR2 YSLEER come from the germline V gene. V was shortened by 0 bases and J by 6 bases, with 20 bases between the two germline ends. This CDR3 contains 17 residues.

This CDR3 is CASSPRAPGQPQHF. CDR3 coding DNA: TGTGCCAGCAGTCCAAGGGCCCCGGGACAGCCCCAGCATTTT. This chain links TRBV27 with TRBJ1-5, with D unclear. CDR1 and CDR2 from the germline V gene are MNHEY and SMNVEV (reference sequence). The CDR3 loop spans 14 amino acids. Trimming took 5 bases from V and 7 from J, leaving 15 bases between them.

The chain links TRBV27 to TRBJ1-2; D is uncertain. The germline CDR1 and CDR2 sequences are MNHEY and SMNVEV (reference sequence). Trimming pared 3 bases from V and 6 bases from J, leaving 11 bases between. The CDR3 totals 13 residues. In DNA, the CDR3 is TGTGCCAGCAGTTTCCGCGGGCTCAATGGCTACACCTTC. This codes for CASSFRGLNGYTF.

This clone was counted between two and nine times. The J gene is TRBJ1-3, the V gene TRBV10-1; unclear D gene. This CDR3 is 15 amino acids long. Looked up from germline, CDR1 is WNHNN and CDR2 is SYGVQD (reference sequence). Trimming left V 3 bases short and J 0 bases short, with 9 bases between. CDR3 protein: CASSEGGLSGNTIYF. The CDR3 DNA reads TGCGCCAGCAGTGAAGGAGGACTCTCTGGAAACACCATATATTTT.